This T cell receptor (beta chain) was observed in a study of blood T cell repertoires in COVID-19. Study summary: Researchers got acute and convalescent COVID-19 samples from the United States, Italy and Spain. From T cells, B-cell-depleted T cells, or PBMCs came the material, which was cDNA or gDNA.

CDR1 and CDR2 (germline): LNHDA, SQIVND (reference sequence). This CDR3 spans 16 amino acids. After removal of 0 bases from V and 2 bases from J, the junction contained 6 bases not matched to a gene. Authors' analysis steps: Nucleated cell counts were estimated from reference gene primer amplification. This table comes from immunoSEQ multiplex PCR, and its TCRdb copy is limited to in-frame clones, with some not included. V and J calls and clone size come straight from that table; D and trimming were deduced from the DNA. This table has around 94,000 clones, 65% to 85% appearing once. This chain uses TRBV19 with TRBJ1-2, with 7 bases matching TRBD1. This TCR derives from a man between 60 and 75 years old with acute or convalescent COVID-19. Input material: peripheral blood. The CDR3 bases are TGTGCCAGTAGTATAGACCAGGGGGTGCTCAACTATGGCTACACCTTC. Translating gives CASSIDQGVLNYGYTF. The entire variable domain, with the rest obtained from reference TRBV19 and TRBJ1-2, is as follows: DGGITQSPKYLFRKEGQNVTLSCEQNLNHDAMYWYRQDPGQGLRLIYYSQIVNDFQKGDIAEGYSVSREKKESFPLTVTSAQKNPTAFYLCASSIDQGVLNYGYTFGSGTRLTVV.